This T cell receptor (beta chain) was documented in a study of spatial heterogeneity in lung cancer. General study results and limits: How many expanded intratumoral alpha and beta TCRs were present tracked the tumor mutation count, which was a count of nonsynonymous mutations.

Stated time point: sample taken at primary tumor resection. In TCRdb, the 5' RACE reads were re-called with MiXCR into one record per CDR3 protein. The repertoire holds roughly 18,000 distinct CDR3 sequences, with 9.6% as singletons. This clonotype came up many times. The antigen is undetermined. Since it is a stray read in a library aimed at alpha chains, this beta chain has a size that is not meaningful. The germline CDR1 and CDR2 sequences are MDHEN and SYDVKM. The CDR3 extends over 15 amino acids. The junction had 12 bases not matched to a gene; V was cut back by 6 bases and J by 9 bases. The rearrangement joins TRBV28 to TRBJ2-1; TRBD1 aligns across 9 bases. The source is a female donor with early-stage non-small cell lung cancer. Sequences were derived from lung tumor tissue, sampled at surgery. CDR3 residues: CASSTPGQGQIEQFF. In DNA, the CDR3 is TGTGCCAGCAGCACACCGGGACAGGGTCAAATTGAGCAGTTCTTC.